This T cell receptor (beta chain) is drawn from a study of cytomegalovirus exposure and HLA in healthy donors. Turning to the study itself: Earlier results showed approximately 110 million unique TCR beta sequences derived from approximately 170 million T cells.

The germline CDR1 and CDR2 sequences are SGHRS and YFSETQ. J lost 4 bases, V lost 4 bases, and 8 bases had no gene match. The CDR3 is made up of 16 amino acids. Study-level results: Among TCR sequences, most were rare, though some public TCRs appeared in many donors. Within an earlier analysis, most TCR beta V segments proved productive either about 87% or about 30% of the time. There was a cluster of highly shared sequence variants that was likely a sequencing artifact.

The PCR contained 60 Vbeta and 13 Jbeta primers. TCRdb's copy holds only in-frame clones and misses some; the assay was immunoSEQ multiplex PCR. Of 150,000 to 200,000 clones in the sample, approximately 84% were seen once. As regards this clone: Its antigen is not known. The CDR3 end shows no conserved phenylalanine or tryptophan, and so a read error is likely.

The gene calls are TRBV5-1 and TRBJ1-1; 12 bases fit TRBD1. The origin of this receptor is a boy younger than 10 in good health and CMV-seronegative. Sequenced sample: PBMCs. CDR3 residues: CASSEGDRGRGTEAFL. Written as DNA, the CDR3 is TGCGCCAGCAGCGAAGGGGACAGGGGGCGCGGCACTGAAGCTTTCCTT.